This TCR beta chain was captured in a study of T cell repertoires in cytomegalovirus infection. Study as a whole: The study used recently identified HLA-C-restricted and well-studied HLA-B-restricted CMV epitopes.

Worth noting for this clonotype: Antigen specificity is unknown.

Using its own MiXCR run on the reads, TCRdb lists one record per CDR3 protein. Here the sample spans some 800,000 distinct CDR3 sequences, around a third being singletons. Findings of the study overall: Predominance within the ex vivo response was attributable to HLA-C-restricted CMV-specific TCR beta clonotypes. Individuals carrying CMV plus the relevant HLA were identified by cumulative frequency of public TCR beta families.

Trimming cost V 1 base and J 2 bases, with 9 bases left between them. The CDR3 totals 15 residues. Per the germline V gene, CDR1 is MNHEY and CDR2 is SVGAGI. The sequence came from a human donor in good health (CMV status not recorded). Some clones in this sample may be carry-over from other donors' samples. The rearrangement joins TRBV6-5 to TRBJ2-1; TRBD1 might be the D (6 bases). This specimen consisted of cultured CD8+ T cells from PBMCs, obtained from culture after CMV antigen stimulation. This CDR3 is CASSYLQGPYNEQFF. In DNA, the CDR3 is TGTGCCAGCAGTTACTTACAGGGCCCCTACAATGAGCAGTTCTTC.